The sequence of this T cell receptor beta chain was determined in a study of T cell responses to AZD1222 COVID-19 vaccine. TCRdb's table, derived via immunoSEQ multiplex PCR, lists solely in-frame clones and lacks some. The sample holds more than 70,000 clones, less than 90% seen once. Deletions cut 1 base from V and 0 bases from J, with 10 bases between. Germline assignment: CDR1 MNHEY and CDR2 SVGEGT. This CDR3 is built from 16 residues. This sequence was found in an adult who received the AZD1222 COVID-19 vaccine. This sample comprised peripheral blood, obtained 28 days after the second AZD1222 dose. V and J are TRBV6-2 or TRBV6-3 and TRBJ1-3, with D possibly matching TRBD1 (6 bases). CDR3 in amino acids: CASSYFTGSSGNTIYF. The DNA for the CDR3 is TGTGCCAGCAGTTACTTTACAGGGTCCTCTGGAAACACCATATATTTT.